This is a list of T cell receptor beta chains from one sample in a study of CD8 T cells in ankylosing spondylitis. One entry per CDR3 protein results from TCRdb running MiXCR on the 5' RACE reads. This sample has approximately 13,000 distinct CDR3 sequences, with roughly 3% found just once. The sample taken for sequencing was blood, either unsorted or a sorted T cell fraction (not recorded which). Receptors originate from a male donor with ankylosing spondylitis or in good health (not recorded which). The CDR3 runs from the conserved cysteine through the conserved F or W. Each record gives: J gene, clone size, V gene, CDR3 length, CDR3 protein. Rows give clone size only sometimes, using once, few, many, or a class for an expanded clone.

TRBJ2-7 | many | TRBV9 | 14 | CASNSGTSAYEQYF
TRBJ2-2 | medium-sized | TRBV9 | 14 | CASSVVSLTGELFF
TRBJ1-1 | many | TRBV9 | 15 | CASSVGDRGVAEAFF
TRBJ2-6 | many | TRBV9 | 16 | CASSDRGVSGANVLTF
TRBJ2-5 | once | TRBV9 | 15 | CASSVQQGCAETQYF
TRBJ2-2 | many | TRBV9 | 16 | CASSVSSAPGTGELFF
TRBJ2-3 | many | TRBV9 | 16 | CASSVGGAGAADTQYF
TRBJ2-2 | many | TRBV9 | 14 | CASSVVANTGELFF
TRBJ2-1 | many | TRBV9 | 13 | CASSYPGLAALFF
TRBJ1-2 | many | TRBV9 | 13 | CASSAPGRDGYTF
TRBJ2-3 | few | TRBV9 | 14 | CASSVAQQGGLIYF
TRBJ1-6 | many | TRBV9 | 16 | CASSVAQSSYNSPLHF
TRBJ2-1 | many | TRBV9 | 12 | CASSAPGRTEFF
TRBJ2-1 | few | TRBV9 | 15 | CASSVVIGGASEQFF
TRBJ2-3 | medium-sized | TRBV9 | 17 | CASSVAPGGGAQDTQYF
TRBJ2-5 | many | TRBV9 | 14 | CASSVAGGIETQYF
TRBJ1-4 | many | TRBV9 | 14 | CASSVSATNEKLFF
TRBJ2-1 | medium-sized | TRBV9 | 15 | CASSPHQGGYNEQFF
TRBJ1-3 | many | TRBV9 | 14 | CASSTGTETVTIYF
TRBJ2-1 | many | TRBV9 | 14 | CASSFTSGGNEQFF
TRBJ2-5 | many | TRBV5-3 | 15 | CASSVDGGAPETQYF
TRBJ2-3 | many | TRBV9 | 16 | CASSVLAGRSTDTQYF
TRBJ2-5 | many | TRBV9 | 14 | CASSVGTSLETQYF
TRBJ2-7 | many | TRBV3-1 | 16 | CASSLGLGGAVNEQYF
TRBJ2-1 | medium-sized | TRBV9 | 15 | CASSGDRAAEQPPFF
TRBJ2-1 | many | TRBV9 | 17 | CASSPRLAGANYNEQFF
TRBJ2-3 | many | TRBV9 | 12 | CASSLGADTQYF
TRBJ2-7 | many | TRBV7-6 | 14 | CASSLKGYSYEQYF
TRBJ2-7 | many | TRBV9 | 12 | CASSDNSGEQYF
TRBJ2-5 | many | TRBV23-1 | 15 | CASSQSSPDGETQYF
TRBJ1-1 | many | TRBV9 | 17 | CASSLVDPGLKNTEAFF
TRBJ2-7 | many | TRBV9 | 15 | CASSPRLAGPYEQYF
TRBJ2-3 | many | TRBV9 | 17 | CASSGPRAGATTDTQYF
TRBJ1-1 | many | TRBV9 | 14 | CASSSQGQNTEAFF
TRBJ2-1 | NA | TRBV9 | 16 | CASSVGGALSYNEQFF
TRBJ2-2 | many | TRBV9 | 12 | CASSVGNGELFF
TRBJ2-6 | many | TRBV9 | 12 | CASSPGANVLTF
TRBJ1-2 | medium-sized | TRBV9 | 12 | CASSAQQGRYTF
TRBJ1-1 | many | TRBV9 | 15 | CASSESDRVTTEAFF
TRBJ2-5 | medium-sized | TRBV9 | 13 | CASSVDSQETQYF
TRBJ2-3 | many | TRBV9 | 16 | CASSAFTSPTWGTQYF
TRBJ2-7 | medium-sized | TRBV9 | 13 | CASSVSDLGEQYF
TRBJ2-3 | many | TRBV9 | 20 | CASSAREGSRLAGRTDTQYF
TRBJ1-6 | many | TRBV9 | 15 | CASSADDYRNSPLHF
TRBJ2-7 | many | TRBV9 | 14 | CASSALAGVGEQYF
TRBJ2-7 | many | TRBV9 | 15 | CASSVAAASRYEQYF
TRBJ2-7 | many | TRBV9 | 16 | CASSVASVGGPYEQYF